This TCR beta chain emerged from a study of T cells in Graves' hyperthyroidism and ophthalmopathy. The wider study: The authors collected peripheral blood at initial diagnosis, before any treatment.

General study findings and limits: Onset of ophthalmopathy came a median roughly 6.5 months after the model predicted it.

As to this clonotype: As yet, its antigen is unknown.

The CDR3 extends over 16 amino acids. The V end was cut by 5 bases, the J end by 2 bases, with 16 bases between. Germline-derived CDR1 and CDR2 are SGHAT and FQNNGV. Those patients with uncontrolled infection, other autoimmune disease, pregnancy or lactation were excluded. Using over 8.5 ml of fresh peripheral blood, PBMCs were prepared. RNA transcripts served as the template for amplifying TCR beta CDR3 regions. In the first-round RT-PCR of the TCR CDR3, the HTBI primer set was used. TCRdb analysed the multiplex PCR reads with MiXCR anew, one entry per CDR3 protein. The sample lists roughly 630,000 distinct CDR3 sequences, approximately 14% seen once, with under 7.5% in the top ten.

The sequencing sample was made of blood. The sequence was obtained from a woman in her thirties with Graves' hyperthyroidism. The rearrangement links TRBV11-2 to TRBJ2-1; D perhaps matches TRBD2 (6 bases). CDR3 sequence (DNA): TGTGCCAGCAGCGTGGTGGGTGGGAGGACCTACAATGAGCAGTTCTTC. Translated, it gives CASSVVGGRTYNEQFF. Full variable domain (missing parts from reference TRBV11-2 and TRBJ2-1): EAGVAQSPRYKIIEKRQSVAFWCNPISGHATLYWYQQILGQGPKLLIQFQNNGVVDDSQLPKDRFSAERLKGVDSTLKIQPAKLEDSAVYLCASSVVGGRTYNEQFFGPGTRLTVL.